The 26 T cell receptor beta chains in this list originate from one sample, sequenced in a study of regulatory T cells in long-lasting Graves disease. As for time point: newly diagnosed GD, antithyroid drugs for less than 3 months. Following extraction of RNA from PBMCs, that RNA was used to make the TCR library. Arm-PCR of CDR3 regions and iRepertoire HTBI primers were used to build TCR beta libraries. MiXCR was run by TCRdb on the multiplex PCR reads, yielding one entry per CDR3 protein. In the table there are under 450,000 distinct CDR3 sequences, 15% to 20% of which are singletons. The sample also formed part of further work on T cells in Graves' hyperthyroidism and ophthalmopathy.

The sample here was peripheral blood mononuclear cells (PBMCs), taken at new diagnosis, from a patient treated with antithyroid drugs. The receptors shown here come from a woman under 30 with Graves disease.

This clonotype has at least ten counts. V usage is TRBV11-2 and J usage is TRBJ2-1; 8 nucleotides agree with TRBD1. V shed 4 bases, J shed 5 bases, and the junction held 7 bases outside the gene matches. The CDR3 loop spans 15 amino acids. Germline V gene lookup returns CDR1 SGHAT and CDR2 FQNNGV. The CDR3 here is CASSSLTGAHNEQFF. CDR3 nucleotides: TGTGCCAGCAGCTCCTTGACAGGGGCGCACAATGAGCAGTTCTTC.

J is TRBJ2-1 and V is TRBV24-1, with D perhaps TRBD2 (6 bases). This CDR3 contains 15 residues. Germline lookup yields CDR1 KGHDR and CDR2 SFDVKD. Trimming cost V 6 bases and J 4 bases, with 15 bases left between them. CDR3: CATSHGGEKYNEQFF. CDR3 nucleotides: TGTGCCACCAGTCACGGCGGGGAGAAATACAATGAGCAGTTCTTC.

This clonotype was seen more than once but under ten times. The gene calls are TRBV5-4 and TRBJ2-1; TRBD2 matches 11 bases. The V and J ends lost 3 bases and 2 bases, in that order; junction bases with no gene match: 10. CDR1 is SGHNT, CDR2 YYREEE, per germline (reference sequence). This CDR3 contains 18 residues. CDR3 sequence: CASSSPAFSGGAYNEQFF. Written as DNA, the CDR3 is TGTGCCAGCAGCTCGCCGGCCTTTAGCGGGGGGGCCTACAATGAGCAGTTCTTC.

The V gene is TRBV20-1, the J gene TRBJ1-6; 8 nucleotides line up with TRBD1. The V and J ends lost 3 bases and 10 bases, in that order; junction bases with no gene match: 5. This CDR3 has 13 amino acids. Per germline, CDR1 DFQATT and CDR2 SNEGSKA (reference sequence). The CDR3 sequence: CSARIQGASPLHF. CDR3 nucleotides: TGCAGTGCTAGGATCCAGGGGGCATCACCCCTCCACTTT.

This clonotype occurred many times. The chain links TRBV18 to TRBJ2-1, with D uncertain. V lost 0 bases and J lost 8, with 8 bases in between. Germline V lookup: CDR1 KGHSH, CDR2 LQKENI. CDR3 length: 13 residues. The CDR3 DNA reads TGTGCCAGCTCACCACCATATGTAGATGAGCAGTTCTTC. It translates to CASSPPYVDEQFF.

This clonotype was recorded at least ten times. In DNA form, the CDR3 reads TGTGCCAGCAGCTCGCGACAGGGGCCTGTGTACGAGCAGTACTTC. This gives the protein CASSSRQGPVYEQYF. The chain uses TRBV5-8 and TRBJ2-7; 8 bases map to TRBD1. With 3 bases clipped from V and 4 bases from J, the junction kept 9 bases outside the gene matches. Per the germline V gene, CDR1 is SGHTS and CDR2 is YDEGEE. The CDR3 is made up of 15 amino acids.

This clonotype has at least ten counts. The chain uses TRBV12-3 or TRBV12-4 and TRBJ1-2; 12 bases fit TRBD1. Trimming removed 5 bases from V and 7 bases from J; junction bases left unmatched: 8. This CDR3 has 15 amino acids. The CDR3 is CASSTRDRGRLGYTF. The CDR3 nucleotides read TGTGCCAGCAGTACTCGGGACAGGGGGCGACTTGGCTACACCTTC.

This clonotype has a count of ten or more. The chain couples TRBV5-1 to TRBJ2-4; possible D gene TRBD1, 6 bases. Trimming cost V 0 bases and J 0 bases, with 13 bases left between them. The CDR3 has 17 residues. Germline V gene lookup returns CDR1 SGHRS and CDR2 YFSETQ. The CDR3 region has the DNA TGCGCCAGCAGCTTGGGGAACAGGGTTTTAGCCAAAAACATTCAGTACTTC. The encoded protein is CASSLGNRVLAKNIQYF.

At least ten counts were recorded for this clonotype. J is TRBJ2-1 and V is TRBV5-1; no reliable D call. Germline V gives CDR1 SGHRS, CDR2 YFSETQ. The CDR3 consists of 15 residues. Trimming removed 0 bases at V and 0 bases at J, with 7 bases between. The CDR3 region is CASSLGQDSYNEQFF. Here the CDR3 DNA reads TGCGCCAGCAGCTTGGGGCAGGACTCCTACAATGAGCAGTTCTTC.

This clonotype was recorded at least ten times. This chain joins TRBV11-2 and TRBJ2-1; TRBD2 matches at 9 bases. With 4 bases clipped from V and 10 bases from J, the junction kept 11 bases outside the gene matches. The CDR3 covers 15 residues. Germline CDR1 is SGHAT and CDR2 is FQNNGV. CDR3 nucleotide sequence: TGTGCCAGCAGCTCCAAAGGGCTAGCGGGATCAGAGCAGTTCTTC. Translation gives CASSSKGLAGSEQFF.

In its sample, this clonotype was seen many times. The CDR3 region has the DNA TGCAGTGCTAGAGACCCATCTAGCGGGAGCGTCACCGGGGAGCTGTTTTTT. As protein: CSARDPSSGSVTGELFF. The chain employs TRBV20-1 and TRBJ2-2, with TRBD2 matching 10 bases. The J segment lost 4 bases and the V segment lost 0 bases, leaving 8 bases of the junction unmatched. This CDR3 is built from 17 residues. Germline assignment: CDR1 DFQATT and CDR2 SNEGSKA (reference sequence).

This clonotype was recorded many times. The J gene is TRBJ1-1, the V gene TRBV10-2, with a possible D match to TRBD1 (5 bases). The CDR3 is made up of 15 amino acids. Trimming took 0 bases from V and 5 from J, leaving 13 bases between them. Germline CDR1 WSHSY, CDR2 SAAADI. In nucleotides, the CDR3 is TGCGCCAGCAGTGAGTCGCCCAGGGTGGGGACTGAAGCTTTCTTT. Its translation is CASSESPRVGTEAFF.

This clonotype has ten or more counts. The chain recombines TRBV2 with TRBJ2-3; D is unresolved. The V end lost 6 bases, the J end lost 5 bases, and 12 bases lay between the germline ends. Germline CDR1 and CDR2: SNHLY and FYNNEI. The CDR3 totals 13 residues. CDR3 amino acids: CASRPDAEDTQYF. The CDR3 bases are TGTGCCAGCAGGCCAGACGCGGAAGATACGCAGTATTTT.

This clonotype appeared many times. This chain uses TRBV3-1 with TRBJ2-3; the D call may be TRBD1 or TRBD2 (5 bases each). The V gene's germline CDR1 is LGHDT and CDR2 YNNKEL (reference sequence). This CDR3 is 16 amino acids long. Trimming took off 0 bases at V and 3 bases at J, with 13 bases between the two ends. The CDR3, as DNA: TGTGCCAGCAGCCAAGACGAGGGGATTAGGACAGATACGCAGTATTTT. Its translation: CASSQDEGIRTDTQYF.

This clonotype was detected many times. The CDR3 sequence is CASSPHRDTEAFF. CDR3 coding DNA: TGTGCCAGCTCACCCCACCGTGACACTGAAGCTTTCTTT. The chain carries TRBV18 and TRBJ1-1; D is undetermined. The CDR3 has 13 residues. Germline assignment: CDR1 KGHSH and CDR2 LQKENI. Trimming took off 3 bases at V and 3 bases at J, with 8 bases between the two ends. Using reference TRBV18 and TRBJ1-1 for the parts outside the CDR3, the full variable domain is NAGVMQNPRHLVRRRGQEARLRCSPMKGHSHVYWYRQLPEEGLKFMVYLQKENIIDESGMPKERFSAEFPKEGPSILRIQQVVRGDSAAYFCASSPHRDTEAFFGQGTRLTVV.

In this sample, this clonotype turned up many times. The chain is built from TRBV5-1 and TRBJ1-2; D not certain. This CDR3 spans 13 amino acids. The germline CDR1 and CDR2 sequences are SGHRS and YFSETQ. V lost 0 bases and J lost 2, with 5 bases in between. CDR3: CASSLEANYGYTF. The DNA for the CDR3 is TGCGCCAGCAGCTTGGAAGCAAACTATGGCTACACCTTC.

The sample holds many counts of this clonotype. The chain carries TRBV28 and TRBJ2-1, with no clear D. V lost 2 bases and J 7 bases, leaving 9 bases between the germline ends. The CDR3 runs to 13 residues. CDR1 is MDHEN and CDR2 is SYDVKM in the germline V gene. The CDR3 sequence is CASSLRFSNEQFF. CDR3 nucleotide sequence: TGTGCCAGCAGTTTAAGGTTTTCGAATGAGCAGTTCTTC.

The V and J genes are TRBV4-1 and TRBJ2-2, with TRBD1 identical over 8 bases. Germline CDR1 and CDR2: MGHRA and YSYEKL. V lost 3 bases and J lost 3; bases outside the gene matches: 9. CDR3 length equals 17 residues. This CDR3 reads CASSHYRQGIDTGELFF. The CDR3 nucleotides are TGCGCCAGCAGCCACTATAGACAGGGGATCGACACCGGGGAGCTGTTTTTT.

The table lists this clonotype with a few counts. The gene calls are TRBV5-8 and TRBJ2-2, with 7 bases that match TRBD1. V lost 2 bases and J lost 4; bases outside the gene matches: 8. This CDR3 contains 16 residues. CDR1 is SGHTS, CDR2 YDEGEE, per germline. CDR3 in amino acids: CASSFRRTGATGELFF. CDR3 coding DNA: TGTGCCAGCAGCTTCCGACGGACAGGAGCCACCGGGGAGCTGTTTTTT.

This clonotype appeared many times. The chain links TRBV2 to TRBJ2-2; weak D call: TRBD1 (7 bases). There are 17 residues in the CDR3. Germline assignment: CDR1 SNHLY and CDR2 FYNNEI. Trimming took 5 bases from V and 4 from J, leaving 20 bases between them. The CDR3 reads CASSIWAGGLGTGELFF. The CDR3 DNA sequence: TGTGCCAGCAGTATATGGGCAGGGGGGTTAGGCACCGGGGAGCTGTTTTTT.

This clonotype was seen many times. The V gene is TRBV4-1, the J gene TRBJ2-1; TRBD2 agrees at 8 bases. V was pared by 5 bases and J by 4 bases, with 7 bases of the junction left unmatched. This CDR3 contains 15 residues. Germline CDR1 MGHRA, CDR2 YSYEKL. In DNA form, the CDR3 reads TGCGCCAGCAGCTCAGCGGGAGCCGGATACAATGAGCAGTTCTTC. Its protein is CASSSAGAGYNEQFF.

This clonotype came up many times. The rearrangement links TRBV11-3 to TRBJ2-2, with a weak D call TRBD1 (5 bases). Per germline, CDR1 SGHNT and CDR2 YENEEA. V was pared by 5 bases and J by 4 bases, with 11 bases between. This CDR3 region has 14 residues. CDR3 amino acids: CASSPQGFTGELFF. CDR3 sequence (DNA): TGTGCCAGCAGCCCGCAGGGATTCACCGGGGAGCTGTTTTTT.

The chain couples TRBV12-5 to TRBJ2-1; D is unresolved. The CDR3 consists of 17 residues. Germline-derived CDR1 and CDR2 are LGHNT and FRNRAP. V was pared by 0 bases and J by 2 bases, with 14 bases between. CDR3 loop: CASGLVLTGNAYNEQFF. The CDR3 nucleotides are TGTGCTAGTGGTTTGGTCCTGACTGGAAACGCCTACAATGAGCAGTTCTTC.

This clonotype was counted ten times or more. The CDR3 nucleotides are TGTGCCAGCAGCCATGACACTTGGAGGGAAGCTTTCTTT. Translated, it gives CASSHDTWREAFF. The J gene is TRBJ1-1, the V gene TRBV3-1, with no clear D. The CDR3 length is 13 residues. Trimming pared 3 bases from V and 8 bases from J, leaving 13 bases between. The germline gives CDR1 LGHDT, CDR2 YNNKEL (reference sequence).

Many counts were recorded for this clonotype. The rearrangement uses TRBV12-3 or TRBV12-4 and TRBJ2-5; TRBD1 matches at 7 bases. The ends lost 7 bases at V and 0 bases at J; junction bases unmatched: 14. The CDR3 length is 17 residues. In DNA, the CDR3 is TGTGCCAGCACCGACCGCGGGCTCGGGACAGACCAAGAGACCCAGTACTTC. Protein: CASTDRGLGTDQETQYF.

In its sample, this clonotype was seen many times. The chain couples TRBV3-1 to TRBJ2-1, with D perhaps matching TRBD2 (5 bases). Per germline, CDR1 LGHDT and CDR2 YNNKEL (reference sequence). The V and J ends lost 1 base and 4 bases respectively, with 14 bases between them. The CDR3 is 16 amino acids. DNA for the CDR3: TGTGCCAGCAGCCAAGCAGGAACCTCGGGGTACAATGAGCAGTTCTTC. Its translation: CASSQAGTSGYNEQFF.